A single sample gave rise to the 29 T cell receptor beta chains below, sequenced in a study of identical twins. TCRdb reprocessed the 5' RACE reads with MiXCR, giving one entry per CDR3 protein. The sample holds nearly 900,000 distinct CDR3 sequences, around an eighth seen once. The sample also formed part of further work on yellow fever vaccine responses in identical twins.

The sequenced sample was PBMCs. These receptor sequences come from a young woman in good health.

There are a few counts of this clonotype. This CDR3 is CATHPGGGSDTQYF. As DNA, the CDR3 is TGTGCCACCCACCCGGGGGGGGGGTCGGATACGCAGTATTTT. V gene TRBV4-2 combines with J gene TRBJ2-3, with 8 bases that match TRBD2. Germline V CDR1 and CDR2: LGHNA, YNFKEQ. The CDR3 contains 14 residues. V was clipped by 10 bases and J by 6 bases; unmatched bases: 12.

The chain links TRBV20-1 to TRBJ2-3; the D gene is possibly TRBD1 (6 bases). Germline loops: CDR1 DFQATT, CDR2 SNEGSKA (reference sequence). V was shortened by 0 bases and J by 5 bases, with 15 bases between the two germline ends. CDR3 length: 15 residues. The CDR3 protein is CSARDRLRGVDTQYF. The CDR3 DNA follows: TGCAGTGCTAGAGATCGTCTCAGGGGAGTAGATACGCAGTATTTT.

V usage is TRBV6-6 and J usage is TRBJ2-3; no reliable D call. Trimming removed 7 bases at V and 2 bases at J, with 7 bases between. The CDR3 has 12 residues. CDR1 is MNHNY, CDR2 SVGAGI, per germline (reference sequence). CDR3 DNA sequence: TGTGCCAGCATGTTAGACACAGATACGCAGTATTTT. The encoded protein is CASMLDTDTQYF.

The sample holds a few counts of this clonotype. This chain connects TRBV10-3 to TRBJ2-5; 8 bases are shared with TRBD1. The V and J ends lost 6 bases and 1 base, in that order; junction bases with no gene match: 10. Looked up from germline, CDR1 is ENHRY and CDR2 is SYGVKD. The CDR3 has 16 residues. The CDR3 region has the DNA TGTGCCATCAGCCTTTTACACGGGACAGGCCAAGAGACCCAGTACTTC. Residues: CAISLLHGTGQETQYF.

The chain uses TRBV19 and TRBJ2-3; D perhaps matches TRBD1 (6 bases). V was clipped by 2 bases and J by 1 base, with 10 bases between them. Germline V gene sequence: CDR1 LNHDA, CDR2 SQIVND (reference sequence). The CDR3 length is 15 residues. This chain's CDR3 is CASSITGWGTDTQYF. The CDR3 DNA follows: TGTGCCAGTAGTATAACAGGGTGGGGCACAGATACGCAGTATTTT.

This clonotype was observed a handful of times. V usage is TRBV12-3 or TRBV12-4 and J usage is TRBJ2-2; TRBD1 matches 7 bases. V lost 3 bases and J lost 0; bases outside the gene matches: 7. The CDR3 loop spans 17 amino acids. CDR3 nucleotide sequence: TGTGCCAGCAGTTTGCGACAGGGTCGTACGAACACCGGGGAGCTGTTTTTT. Translated, it gives CASSLRQGRTNTGELFF.

This clonotype was detected a few times. The V gene is TRBV11-2, the J gene TRBJ2-2, with 8 nucleotides matching TRBD2. After removal of 5 bases from V and 1 base from J, the junction contained 12 bases not matched to a gene. Germline loops: CDR1 SGHAT, CDR2 FQNNGV. The CDR3 sequence is 18 residues long. CDR3 sequence reads: CASSHGTGGGLNTGELFF. CDR3 in DNA: TGTGCCAGCAGCCACGGGACCGGGGGGGGATTGAACACCGGGGAGCTGTTTTTT.

This clonotype came up a few times. V gene TRBV5-1 combines with J gene TRBJ2-5; 11 bases fit TRBD1. The length of the CDR3 is 16 residues. Germline-derived CDR1 and CDR2 are SGHRS and YFSETQ. With 4 bases clipped from V and 0 bases from J, the junction kept 5 bases outside the gene matches. The CDR3 here is CASSGGTGGYQETQYF. In DNA, the CDR3 is TGCGCCAGCAGCGGCGGGACAGGGGGATACCAAGAGACCCAGTACTTC.

The chain couples TRBV3-1 to TRBJ2-3, with TRBD2 as a possible D gene (5 bases). Germline CDR1 LGHDT, CDR2 YNNKEL (reference sequence). V lost 1 base and J 2 bases, leaving 13 bases between the germline ends. CDR3 length: 16 amino acids. The CDR3 here is CASSQGGGAHTDTQYF. The CDR3 nucleotides are TGTGCCAGCAGCCAAGGCGGAGGCGCGCACACAGATACGCAGTATTTT.

This clonotype was detected only a few times. The chain carries TRBV5-1 and TRBJ2-5; D not resolved. Germline CDR1 and CDR2: SGHRS and YFSETQ. Trimming took off 0 bases at V and 1 base at J, with 13 bases between the two ends. This CDR3 region has 16 residues. The CDR3 here is CASSLAVGHLQETQYF. As DNA, the CDR3 is TGCGCCAGCAGCTTGGCCGTCGGTCACCTCCAAGAGACCCAGTACTTC.

This clonotype was observed a handful of times. The rearrangement links TRBV5-5 to TRBJ2-3; no clear D gene. Germline-derived CDR1 and CDR2 are SGHKS and YYEKEE (reference sequence). This CDR3 has 15 residues. Trimming cost V 6 bases and J 0 bases, with 14 bases left between them. CDR3: CASNRLAESTDTQYF. Here the CDR3 DNA reads TGTGCCAGCAACCGACTGGCGGAAAGCACAGATACGCAGTATTTT.

In its sample, this clonotype was seen many times. The chain has TRBV12-3 or TRBV12-4 and TRBJ2-1; 8 nucleotides line up with TRBD2. This CDR3 region has 15 residues. V dropped 5 bases and J dropped 7; count of bases not matched to a gene: 10. The chain's CDR3 is CASSPGLEGRNEQFF. CDR3 DNA: TGTGCCAGCAGTCCGGGACTAGAGGGGAGGAATGAGCAGTTCTTC.

The chain is built from TRBV5-1 and TRBJ1-4; D is ambiguous. The V and J ends lost 4 bases and 13 bases respectively, with 17 bases between them. Germline CDR1 SGHRS, CDR2 YFSETQ. The CDR3 covers 13 residues. CDR3 bases: TGCGCCAGCAGCGGAACCGGGAGCGGAGGACTGTTTTTT. As protein: CASSGTGSGGLFF.

A single count supports this clonotype. The chain employs TRBV4-1 and TRBJ2-7; TRBD1 matches 8 bases. Germline CDR1 is MGHRA and CDR2 is YSYEKL. J was trimmed by 2 bases and V by 1 base; bases with no gene match: 7. The CDR3 is made up of 16 amino acids. The CDR3 DNA follows: TGCGCCAGCAGCCAAGTGACAGGGGTCGGCCCCTACGAGCAGTACTTC. Translation: CASSQVTGVGPYEQYF.

The rearrangement links TRBV7-9 to TRBJ1-1, with D unclear. The CDR3 has 14 amino acids. V was trimmed by 3 bases and J by 1 base, leaving 9 bases between them. CDR1 SEHNR and CDR2 FQNEAQ come from the germline V gene (reference sequence). The CDR3 sequence: CASSLFQENTEAFF. In DNA form, the CDR3 reads TGTGCCAGCAGCTTGTTTCAGGAGAACACTGAAGCTTTCTTT.

V usage is TRBV5-1 and J usage is TRBJ2-1; 10 bases fit TRBD1. Germline V gives CDR1 SGHRS, CDR2 YFSETQ. With V trimmed by 1 base and J by 6 bases, 10 bases remained unmatched. The CDR3 runs 17 residues. The CDR3 is CASSLFGTGEFGNEQFF. Written as DNA, the CDR3 is TGCGCCAGCAGCTTGTTCGGGACAGGGGAATTCGGCAATGAGCAGTTCTTC.

This clonotype was counted between two and nine times. The genes are TRBV20-1 and TRBJ2-7; D perhaps matches TRBD1 (6 bases). The length of the CDR3 is 12 residues. The V gene lost 8 bases and the J gene lost 3 bases, with 14 bases spanning the gap. CDR1 is DFQATT, CDR2 SNEGSKA, per germline (reference sequence). CDR3 loop: CSSYGQNYEQYF. Here the CDR3 DNA reads TGCAGTTCCTACGGACAGAACTACGAGCAGTACTTC.

The table lists this clonotype with a few counts. V and J are TRBV3-1 and TRBJ2-1; perhaps TRBD1 as D (5 bases). In germline, CDR1 is LGHDT, CDR2 YNNKEL (reference sequence). V dropped 4 bases and J dropped 8 bases, with 12 bases sitting between them. This CDR3 is 13 amino acids long. CDR3 sequence (DNA): TGTGCCAGCAGCCCCCGACCGACAGATGAGCAGTTCTTC. Encoded protein: CASSPRPTDEQFF.

This clonotype was seen a few times. The rearrangement links TRBV28 to TRBJ2-3, with D possibly TRBD1 on 6 matching bases. The CDR3 is made up of 14 amino acids. Germline assignment: CDR1 MDHEN and CDR2 SYDVKM. Deletions cut 5 bases from V and 8 bases from J, with 17 bases between. For the CDR3, the DNA is TGTGCCAGCAGTCCTAGACAGGTGTTGAGTACGCAGTATTTT. Translation gives CASSPRQVLSTQYF.

This clonotype was seen a few times. The V gene is TRBV9, the J gene TRBJ2-5, with 9 nucleotides matching TRBD1. The CDR3 consists of 17 residues. Germline V gene sequence: CDR1 SGDLS, CDR2 YYNGEE. V lost 0 bases to trimming and J lost 3 bases; unmatched junction nucleotides: 9. CDR3 protein: CASSVAAPDRGEETQYF. The CDR3 DNA is TGTGCCAGCAGCGTAGCCGCGCCGGACAGGGGCGAAGAGACCCAGTACTTC.

This clonotype has only a few counts. V usage is TRBV7-9 and J usage is TRBJ1-1; D is unclear. The germline V gene encodes CDR1 SEHNR and CDR2 FQNEAQ (reference sequence). This CDR3 is built from 15 residues. The V and J ends lost 1 base and 1 base respectively, with 10 bases between them. CDR3 amino acids: CASSLGIIQNTEAFF. The CDR3 DNA reads as TGTGCCAGCAGCTTAGGAATAATCCAGAACACTGAAGCTTTCTTT.

This clonotype was found many times. The V call is TRBV24-1, the J call TRBJ2-2; 9 nucleotides align to TRBD2. Germline CDR1 reads KGHDR; CDR2 reads SFDVKD. The CDR3 extends over 16 amino acids. V lost 3 bases to trimming and J lost 4 bases; unmatched junction nucleotides: 5. CDR3 residues: CATSDQTSGLTGELFF. The DNA of the CDR3 is TGTGCCACCAGTGATCAGACTAGCGGACTCACCGGGGAGCTGTTTTTT.

This clonotype turned up a few times. This chain connects TRBV7-9 to TRBJ2-3, with 7 bases identical to TRBD2. The CDR3 has 16 amino acids. Germline V gene lookup returns CDR1 SEHNR and CDR2 FQNEAQ (reference sequence). J gave up 0 bases and V 5 bases, and 8 bases lay outside the gene matches. CDR3 sequence reads: CASSQPGGSSTDTQYF. As DNA, the CDR3 is TGTGCCAGCAGCCAGCCGGGAGGCAGCAGCACAGATACGCAGTATTTT. The complete variable domain, with remaining parts taken from reference TRBV7-9 and TRBJ2-3, reads DTGVSQNPRHKITKRGQNVTFRCDPISEHNRLYWYRQTLGQGPEFLTYFQNEAQLEKSRLLSDRFSAERPKGSFSTLEIQRTEQGDSAMYLCASSQPGGSSTDTQYFGPGTRLTVL.

The chain employs TRBV5-6 and TRBJ1-1; D ambiguous. V was trimmed by 1 base and J by 10 bases, leaving 20 bases between them. This CDR3 comprises 15 residues. CDR1 is SGHDT, CDR2 YYEEEE, per germline. CDR3 DNA: TGTGCCAGCAGCTTGAACTGGGCCCTACCGTCGGGAGCTTTCTTT. It translates to CASSLNWALPSGAFF.

In its sample, this clonotype was seen many times. The V call is TRBV5-1, the J call TRBJ2-5; D remains unclear. V lost 3 bases and J 1 base, leaving 4 bases between the germline ends. CDR1 and CDR2 from the germline V gene are SGHRS and YFSETQ. The CDR3 loop spans 12 amino acids. The CDR3 sequence is CASSSTQETQYF. The CDR3 nucleotides read TGCGCCAGCAGCTCAACCCAAGAGACCCAGTACTTC.

V usage is TRBV18 and J usage is TRBJ2-3; TRBD2 aligns across 9 bases. CDR1 KGHSH and CDR2 LQKENI come from the germline V gene. CDR3 length: 17 residues. V lost 1 base and J lost 6; bases outside the gene matches: 11. The CDR3: CASSPLASGAKADTQYF. Written as DNA, the CDR3 is TGTGCCAGCTCACCACTTGCTAGCGGGGCCAAAGCCGATACGCAGTATTTT.

This clonotype was detected ten times or more. This rearrangement joins TRBV12-3 or TRBV12-4 to TRBJ1-1, with D maybe TRBD1 (5 bases). This CDR3 region has 15 residues. Trimming took 3 bases from V and 5 from J, leaving 16 bases between them. CDR3 protein: CASSFIGGSRTEAFF. For the CDR3, the DNA is TGTGCCAGCAGTTTCATTGGGGGATCGCGAACTGAAGCTTTCTTT.

The chain carries TRBV5-1 and TRBJ2-1, with 10 bases that match TRBD2. V shed 4 bases and J 9 bases; nucleotides not matched to a gene: 7. CDR1 SGHRS and CDR2 YFSETQ come from the germline V gene. The length of the CDR3 is 14 residues. CDR3 region: CASSRGLAEGEQFF. CDR3 DNA sequence: TGCGCCAGCAGCCGAGGACTAGCGGAGGGTGAGCAGTTCTTC.

The rearrangement uses TRBV28 and TRBJ2-7; either TRBD1 or TRBD2 may supply D (5 bases each). The germline V and J ends were trimmed by 4 bases and 2 bases, with 12 bases remaining between them. The CDR3 covers 14 residues. Germline V gene sequence: CDR1 MDHEN, CDR2 SYDVKM. DNA of the CDR3: TGTGCCAGCAGTTCCCTCGGGGCTACCTACGAGCAGTACGTC. This codes for CASSSLGATYEQYV.